What follows are 9 T cell receptor beta chains derived from one specimen sequenced in a study of T cell repertoires in cytomegalovirus infection. No antigen is known for these receptors. TCRdb recomputed calls from the reads with MiXCR, one row per CDR3 protein. Of about 110,000 distinct CDR3 sequences in the sample, roughly 30% are singletons; the top ten hold roughly 40%. The sequencing used CD8+ T cells from cultured PBMCs, collected from culture after CMV antigen stimulation. The source is a human donor in good health (CMV status not recorded). Some clones in this sample may be carry-over from other donors' samples.

V and J are TRBV19 and TRBJ2-2; 7 bases are shared with TRBD2. This CDR3 contains 15 residues. V shed 0 bases, J shed 2 bases, and the junction held 0 bases outside the gene matches. Germline V lookup: CDR1 LNHDA, CDR2 SQIVND (reference sequence). The DNA of the CDR3 is TGTGCCAGTAGTATAGAGGGACTAAACACCGGGGAGCTGTTTTTT. This sequence encodes CASSIEGLNTGELFF.

The chain links TRBV20-1 to TRBJ1-4; D remains unclear. The germline gives CDR1 DFQATT, CDR2 SNEGSKA (reference sequence). V was cut by 0 bases and J by 8 bases, with 13 bases left in between. The CDR3 loop spans 14 amino acids. CDR3 in amino acids: CSARDPGSSEKLFF. In DNA form, the CDR3 reads TGCAGTGCTAGAGATCCGGGGTCCTCAGAAAAACTGTTTTTT.

The rearrangement links TRBV7-2 to TRBJ2-3, with 9 bases matching TRBD2. There are 16 residues in the CDR3. V shed 5 bases and J 2 bases; nucleotides not matched to a gene: 8. Germline CDR1 SGHTA, CDR2 FQGNSA. As DNA, the CDR3 is TGTGCCAGCAGCATCAAGCGGGGGGCCCCCACAGATACGCAGTATTTT. Encoded protein: CASSIKRGAPTDTQYF.

This clonotype was counted ten times or more. This chain joins TRBV5-6 and TRBJ2-3; tentative D call: TRBD2 (6 bases). Trimming shortened V by 0 bases and J by 0 bases, and 11 bases separated the two germline ends. Looked up from germline, CDR1 is SGHDT and CDR2 is YYEEEE. There are 16 residues in the CDR3. The DNA for the CDR3 is TGTGCCAGCAGCTTGGGTTCGGGGGTAAGCACAGATACGCAGTATTTT. It is translated as CASSLGSGVSTDTQYF.

V gene TRBV19 combines with J gene TRBJ1-2; 9 nucleotides match TRBD1. CDR3 length: 14 amino acids. Germline CDR1 LNHDA, CDR2 SQIVND (reference sequence). The junction had 7 bases not matched to a gene; V was cut back by 7 bases and J by 4 bases. CDR3 sequence (DNA): TGTGCCAGTACCCGAGGGGACAGGGTCTATGGCTACACCTTC. Its translation: CASTRGDRVYGYTF.

The chain combines TRBV3-1 with TRBJ2-3; TRBD2 agrees at 8 bases. The trim removed 0 bases at V and 0 bases at J, leaving 5 bases unmatched. The germline V gene has CDR1 LGHDT and CDR2 YNNKEL (reference sequence). This CDR3 is built from 17 residues. As DNA, the CDR3 is TGTGCCAGCAGCCAAGATTATCGGGGGGGAAGCACAGATACGCAGTATTTT. The encoded protein is CASSQDYRGGSTDTQYF.

CDR3 nucleotide sequence: TGTGCCAGCAGTGAATATTTCACGGGGCGTGGGTCGGACACCGGGGAGCTGTTTTTT. Protein product: CASSEYFTGRGSDTGELFF. The chain is built from TRBV25-1 and TRBJ2-2, with D perhaps given as TRBD1 or TRBD2 (5 bases each). This CDR3 has 19 residues. The germline CDR1 and CDR2 sequences are MGHDK and SYGVNS. Trimming removed 0 bases at V and 3 bases at J, with 20 bases between.

The table lists this clonotype with a few counts. J is TRBJ2-7 and V is TRBV5-6; a possible D gene is TRBD1 (6 bases). From germline, CDR1 is SGHDT and CDR2 YYEEEE. The CDR3 totals 16 residues. Trimming left V 4 bases short and J 3 bases short, with 20 bases between. CDR3 region: CASSPGRGRGFYEQYF. CDR3 bases: TGTGCCAGCAGCCCAGGTCGAGGCAGGGGATTCTACGAGCAGTACTTC.

This sequence joins TRBV6-4 and TRBJ2-2; D uncertain. Germline CDR1 and CDR2: MRHNA and SNTAGT. Trimming took 6 bases from V and 8 from J, leaving 13 bases between them. CDR3 length equals 13 residues. CDR3 DNA: TGTGCCAGCAGCGCCGAGCTTTTGGGGGAGCTGTTTTTT. Its translation is CASSAELLGELFF.